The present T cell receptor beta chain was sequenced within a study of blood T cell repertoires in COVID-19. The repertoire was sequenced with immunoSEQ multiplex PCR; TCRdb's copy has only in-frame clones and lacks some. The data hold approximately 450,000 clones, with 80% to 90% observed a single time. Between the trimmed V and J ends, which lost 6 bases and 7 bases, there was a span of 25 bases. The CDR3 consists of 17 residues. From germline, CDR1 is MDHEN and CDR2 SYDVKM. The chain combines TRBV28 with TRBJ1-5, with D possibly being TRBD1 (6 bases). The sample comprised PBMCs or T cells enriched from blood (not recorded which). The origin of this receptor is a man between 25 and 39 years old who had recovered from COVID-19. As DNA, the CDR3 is TGTGCCAGCAGCTCCATCGGGGGGCAGGCCTGGGGACAGCCCCAGCATTTT. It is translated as CASSSIGGQAWGQPQHF.